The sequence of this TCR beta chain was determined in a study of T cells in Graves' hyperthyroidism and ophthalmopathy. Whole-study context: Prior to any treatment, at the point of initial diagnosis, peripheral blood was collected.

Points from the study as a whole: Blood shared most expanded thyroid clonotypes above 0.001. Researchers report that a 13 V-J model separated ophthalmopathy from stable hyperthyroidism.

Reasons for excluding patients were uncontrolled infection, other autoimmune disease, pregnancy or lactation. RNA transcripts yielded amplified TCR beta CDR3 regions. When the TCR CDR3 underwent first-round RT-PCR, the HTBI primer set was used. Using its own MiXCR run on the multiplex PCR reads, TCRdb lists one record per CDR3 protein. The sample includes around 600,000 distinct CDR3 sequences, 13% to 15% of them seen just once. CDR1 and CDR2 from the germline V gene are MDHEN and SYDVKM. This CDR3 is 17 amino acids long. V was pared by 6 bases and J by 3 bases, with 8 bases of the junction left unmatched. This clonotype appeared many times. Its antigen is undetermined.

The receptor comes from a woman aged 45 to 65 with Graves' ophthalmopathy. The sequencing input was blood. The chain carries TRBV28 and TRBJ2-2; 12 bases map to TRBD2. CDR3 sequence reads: CASSPTSGRLHTGELFF. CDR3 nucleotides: TGTGCCAGCAGCCCTACTAGCGGGAGGCTTCACACCGGGGAGCTGTTTTTT.